Presented here are 22 T cell receptor beta chains from one specimen sequenced in a study of blood T cell repertoires in COVID-19 (dated by TCRdb to about 2020). Libraries were built with the immunoSEQ multiplex PCR assay. TCRdb mirrors the immuneACCESS table, restricted to in-frame sequences. Some clones are absent from its copies; in checked studies, under half trace to an unresolved V gene, and the reason for the others is unknown. The sample records around 370,000 clones, more than 75% of which are singletons. Roughly 3.3% of the sample rests with the top ten. The sequencing sample was made of peripheral blood. Receptor source: a woman in her late teens or twenties who had recovered from COVID-19.

This chain links TRBV6-2 or TRBV6-3 with TRBJ2-7, with D perhaps matching TRBD1 (6 bases). The CDR3 covers 13 residues. V was cut by 0 bases and J by 7 bases, with 10 bases left in between. Per germline, CDR1 MNHEY and CDR2 SVGEGT. CDR3 nucleotides: TGTGCCAGCAGTTACTCGGGGGCCGGTGAGCAGTACGTC. Its protein product is CASSYSGAGEQYV.

The V gene is TRBV29-1, the J gene TRBJ2-3, with TRBD1 matching 7 bases. The V and J ends lost 4 bases and 4 bases, in that order; junction bases with no gene match: 26. The CDR3 runs to 20 residues. From germline, CDR1 is SQVTM and CDR2 ANQGSEA. CDR3 protein: CSVVSLGDSSARDPSDTQYF. DNA of the CDR3: TGCAGCGTTGTAAGTCTGGGGGACAGCTCCGCCCGGGATCCTTCAGATACGCAGTATTTT.

The rearrangement uses TRBV27 and TRBJ2-6; D call uncertain. The CDR3 consists of 16 residues. Germline values: CDR1 MNHEY, CDR2 SMNVEV (reference sequence). Trimming left V 8 bases short and J 0 bases short, with 14 bases between. The CDR3 sequence: CASATIPLSGANVLTF. The DNA of the CDR3 is TGTGCCAGCGCTACTATTCCCCTCTCTGGGGCCAACGTCCTGACTTTC.

The count of this clone is one. The rearrangement joins TRBV30 to TRBJ2-3, with D maybe TRBD2 (6 bases). The length of the CDR3 is 13 residues. The germline CDR1 and CDR2 sequences are GTSNPN and SVGIG (reference sequence). V lost 8 bases to trimming and J lost 1 base, with 13 bases between them. The CDR3 region has the DNA TGTGCCCGGGGGACGGTTGGCACAGATACGCAGTATTTT. Its translation: CARGTVGTDTQYF.

The V gene is TRBV5-5, the J gene TRBJ2-7; 7 bases are shared with TRBD1. With V trimmed by 4 bases and J by 0 bases, 7 bases remained unmatched. Germline values: CDR1 SGHKS, CDR2 YYEKEE (reference sequence). The CDR3 totals 15 residues. In nucleotides, the CDR3 is TGTGCCAGCAGCCTAGGACAGGCCAGCTCCTACGAGCAGTACGTC. It codes for CASSLGQASSYEQYV.

This clone was observed a single time. V usage is TRBV19 and J usage is TRBJ2-1; perhaps TRBD2 as D (5 bases). Trimming cost V 5 bases and J 0 bases, with 14 bases left between them. The CDR3 is 16 residues long. Germline lookup yields CDR1 LNHDA and CDR2 SQIVND (reference sequence). The CDR3 DNA is TGTGCCAGTAGTTCCCGGACTGGGAGCTCCTACAATGAGCAGTTCTTC. This encodes CASSSRTGSSYNEQFF.

Here the CDR3 reads CASSGQPSGANVLTF. The CDR3 DNA sequence: TGCGCCAGCAGTGGACAGCCTTCTGGGGCCAACGTCCTGACTTTC. V gene TRBV10-1 combines with J gene TRBJ2-6, with a tentative D call TRBD1 (5 bases). The ends were cut back, 4 bases at V and 1 base at J, with 8 bases in the middle. Germline V gene data show CDR1 as WNHNN and CDR2 as SYGVQD (reference sequence). The CDR3 spans 15 residues.

The chain carries TRBV6-6 and TRBJ2-2, with 9 bases that match TRBD2. The CDR3 consists of 14 residues. Per germline, CDR1 MNHNY and CDR2 SVGAGI (reference sequence). The DNA of the CDR3 is TGTGCAACACCTAGCGGGACGAACACCGGGGAGCTGTTTTTT. It translates to CATPSGTNTGELFF.

The V and J genes are TRBV5-1 and TRBJ2-1; 13 bases map to TRBD2. Germline V CDR1 and CDR2: SGHRS, YFSETQ. CDR3 length: 16 amino acids. J was trimmed by 2 bases and V by 4 bases; bases with no gene match: 3. CDR3 nucleotides: TGCGCCAGCAGCCCCGGACTAGCGGGAGCCTACAATGAGCAGTTCTTC. This sequence encodes CASSPGLAGAYNEQFF.

Here the CDR3 DNA reads TGCGCCAGCAGCTTGCTTGCGGGGGGGAACACTGAAGCTTTCTTT. This sequence encodes CASSLLAGGNTEAFF. The chain has TRBV5-1 and TRBJ1-1, with TRBD1 as a possible D gene (5 bases). With 1 base removed from V and 1 base from J, the gap between germline ends came to 11 bases. Germline V CDR1 and CDR2: SGHRS, YFSETQ. The CDR3 runs 15 residues.

The chain is built from TRBV14 and TRBJ2-1; D might be TRBD1 (5 bases). The CDR3 is 17 residues long. Germline V gives CDR1 SGHDN, CDR2 FVKESK. Trimming took off 1 base at V and 4 bases at J, with 17 bases between the two ends. The CDR3 nucleotides are TGTGCCAGCAGCCAAGGAGGCAAAATTGGGGCTTACAATGAGCAGTTCTTC. This codes for CASSQGGKIGAYNEQFF.

This chain joins TRBV15 and TRBJ1-4, with unresolved D. The germline gives CDR1 LNHNV, CDR2 YYDKDF (reference sequence). V shed 6 bases and J shed 0 bases, with 14 bases lying between them. The CDR3 covers 16 residues. The CDR3 loop reads CATRKEVDSTNEKLFF. The CDR3 DNA sequence: TGTGCCACCAGGAAAGAGGTTGATTCAACTAATGAAAAACTGTTTTTT.

The rearrangement joins TRBV5-1 to TRBJ2-1; 12 positions match TRBD2. From germline, CDR1 is SGHRS and CDR2 YFSETQ. This CDR3 has 16 residues. V dropped 4 bases and J dropped 7; count of bases not matched to a gene: 9. CDR3 in amino acids: CASSMRTSGTQNEQFF. DNA for the CDR3: TGCGCCAGCAGCATGCGGACTAGCGGGACTCAAAATGAGCAGTTCTTC.

The CDR3 region has the DNA TGTGCCAGCAGCGCTCGGACAGGCGGGTTTGGGACCCAGTACTTC. It specifies CASSARTGGFGTQYF. The rearrangement links TRBV6-2 or TRBV6-3 to TRBJ2-5; TRBD1 aligns across 7 bases. This CDR3 comprises 15 residues. The germline V gene encodes CDR1 MNHEY and CDR2 SVGEGT. J was trimmed by 7 bases and V by 6 bases; bases with no gene match: 14.

V and J are TRBV25-1 and TRBJ2-2; 7 bases are shared with TRBD2. CDR1 is MGHDK and CDR2 is SYGVNS in the germline V gene. This CDR3 has 15 residues. V lost 5 bases to trimming and J lost 0 bases; unmatched junction nucleotides: 3. This CDR3 is CASSWDYANTGELFF. In nucleotides, the CDR3 is TGTGCCAGCAGTTGGGACTACGCGAACACCGGGGAGCTGTTTTTT.

The V gene is TRBV7-8, the J gene TRBJ1-3; unclear D gene. Germline values: CDR1 SGHVS, CDR2 FQNEAQ. CDR3 size: 15 residues. The germline V and J ends were trimmed by 0 bases and 2 bases, with 8 bases remaining between them. The CDR3, as DNA: TGTGCCAGCAGCTTAGCCCACAGTCCTGGAAACACCATATATTTT. Translated, it gives CASSLAHSPGNTIYF.

The V call is TRBV7-9, the J call TRBJ2-5; 9 nucleotides align to TRBD2. This CDR3 has 17 amino acids. V dropped 0 bases and J dropped 1; count of bases not matched to a gene: 6. Germline loops: CDR1 SEHNR, CDR2 FQNEAQ (reference sequence). Here the CDR3 reads CASSLAWAGGPQETQYF. Here the CDR3 DNA reads TGTGCCAGCAGCTTAGCGTGGGCGGGAGGGCCCCAAGAGACCCAGTACTTC.

This chain links TRBV19 with TRBJ2-3; 11 nucleotides match TRBD2. Germline V lookup: CDR1 LNHDA, CDR2 SQIVND (reference sequence). There are 18 residues in the CDR3. Trimming cost V 0 bases and J 0 bases; bases outside gene matches: 5. The CDR3 loop reads CASSIDHRTSGSTDTQYF. The CDR3 DNA sequence: TGTGCCAGTAGTATAGATCACCGGACTAGCGGGAGCACAGATACGCAGTATTTT.

The chain uses TRBV27 and TRBJ2-1; TRBD1 agrees at 12 bases. The CDR3 loop spans 21 amino acids. With V trimmed by 4 bases and J by 3 bases, 19 bases remained unmatched. The germline V gene encodes CDR1 MNHEY and CDR2 SMNVEV (reference sequence). In DNA, the CDR3 is TGTGCCAGCAGTTCCACCCGGGACAGGGGGCAACGGTTTCTAGGCTACAATGAGCAGTTCTTC. Translated, it gives CASSSTRDRGQRFLGYNEQFF.

V usage is TRBV7-9 and J usage is TRBJ1-2; 7 bases align to TRBD1. CDR1 SEHNR and CDR2 FQNEAQ come from the germline V gene (reference sequence). The CDR3 has 14 residues. The ends lost 1 base at V and 4 bases at J; junction bases unmatched: 3. The CDR3 nucleotides read TGTGCCAGCAGCTTAGAGGGGACAGCCTATGGCTACACCTTC. It codes for CASSLEGTAYGYTF.

Note on this clone: Within the sample, other DNA sequences also encode this same CDR3. This chain links TRBV5-1 with TRBJ1-1; 8 bases fit TRBD1. V was clipped by 2 bases and J by 3 bases; unmatched bases: 3. CDR3 size: 14 residues. Germline V gene sequence: CDR1 SGHRS, CDR2 YFSETQ. In nucleotides, the CDR3 is TGCGCCAGCAGCTTTACAGGGGGGGACACTGAAGCTTTCTTT. This encodes CASSFTGGDTEAFF.

The chain is built from TRBV3-1 (or the pseudogene TRBV3-2) and TRBJ1-5; 7 nucleotides match TRBD1. V dropped 1 base and J dropped 7; count of bases not matched to a gene: 4. Germline-derived CDR1 and CDR2 are LGHDT and YNNKEL (reference sequence). This CDR3 is 14 amino acids long. CDR3 loop: CASSQAGDSQPQHF. For the CDR3, the DNA is TGTGCCAGCAGCCAAGCGGGGGACAGCCAGCCCCAGCATTTT.